What follows is one TCR beta chain and its context. Germline values: CDR1 SGHRS, CDR2 YFSETQ. The CDR3 is made up of 16 amino acids. V trimming: 3 bases; J trimming: 10 bases; junction bases outside the gene matches: 13. The source of the sample is a study of blood T cells in healthy people across ages. The second PCR ran roughly 6 to 11 cycles with a sample-barcoded 5' primer and J-beta primers. Each TCR beta cDNA got a 12-nucleotide random molecular identifier. Each CDR3 protein is one row after TCRdb ran MiXCR on the 5' RACE reads. The table records some 1 million distinct CDR3 sequences, over 35% of them present only once.

The origin of this receptor is a woman between 55 and 75 years old in good health. The sample was blood. The J gene is TRBJ2-1, the V gene TRBV5-1, with 10 nucleotides matching TRBD1. Written as DNA, the CDR3 is TGCGCCAGCAGCTCGGGTCGGGACAGGGGAAAAGGGGAGCAGTTCTTC. This sequence encodes CASSSGRDRGKGEQFF. The variable domain in full, completed from reference TRBV5-1 and TRBJ2-1, reads KAGVTQTPRYLIKTRGQQVTLSCSPISGHRSVSWYQQTPGQGLQFLFEYFSETQRNKGNFPGRFSGRQFSNSRSEMNVSTLELGDSALYLCASSSGRDRGKGEQFFGPGTRLTVL.